The T cell receptor (beta chain) under discussion was sequenced for a study of T cells after somatic rescue of genetic block. TCRdb's table, derived via immunoSEQ multiplex PCR, lists solely in-frame clones and lacks some. The sample has around 52,000 clones; 96% are singletons. The junction had 0 bases not matched to a gene; V was cut back by 5 bases and J by 4 bases. The CDR3 is made up of 13 amino acids. CDR1 and CDR2 from the germline V gene are MDHEN and SYDVKM. In its sample, this clone was seen once. The sequencing sample was made of peripheral blood mononuclear cells (PBMCs). This chain uses TRBV28 with TRBJ1-3; 9 bases align to TRBD1. The TCR sequence derives from a child under three years old. This CDR3 reads CASSTGGGNTIYF. The CDR3 nucleotides are TGTGCCAGCAGTACAGGGGGCGGAAACACCATATATTTT.